Reported below is one TCR beta chain. Profiling relied on immunoSEQ multiplex PCR, and the TCRdb table lists in-frame clones only, not all of them. The top ten hold 7.8% of the sample, which has approximately 190,000 clones, roughly 80% seen once. This sample was included in a study of blood T cell repertoires in COVID-19. Across the whole study: Sample material is recorded as cDNA or gDNA derived from T cells, B-cell-depleted T cells, or PBMCs.

While infection was still active, Seattle patients were enrolled and then followed longitudinally. Germline CDR1 SGHAT, CDR2 FQNNGV. Trimming stripped 1 base from V and 5 bases from J, with 17 bases between. This CDR3 comprises 16 residues. The chain carries TRBV11-2 and TRBJ1-1; possible D gene TRBD1, 5 bases. The receptor comes from a woman in her sixties with COVID-19, enrolled during active disease. The specimen sequenced was peripheral blood. CDR3 loop: CASSLVSGRGSTEAFF. In DNA form, the CDR3 reads TGTGCCAGCAGCTTAGTAAGCGGGAGGGGTTCGACTGAAGCTTTCTTT. Variable domain in full (rest from reference TRBV11-2 and TRBJ1-1): EAGVAQSPRYKIIEKRQSVAFWCNPISGHATLYWYQQILGQGPKLLIQFQNNGVVDDSQLPKDRFSAERLKGVDSTLKIQPAKLEDSAVYLCASSLVSGRGSTEAFFGQGTRLTVV.